This T cell receptor (beta chain) originates from a study of radiotherapy plus CTLA-4 blockade in lung cancer. V was shortened by 4 bases and J by 1 base, with 5 bases between the two germline ends. CDR1 SGHKS and CDR2 YYEKEE come from the germline V gene (reference sequence). This CDR3 contains 13 residues. Data came from immunoSEQ multiplex PCR; TCRdb stores just in-frame clones and leaves some out. This sample has tens of thousands of clones; around 85% occur once, and the top ten carry 20% to 25%. The sequencing used peripheral blood, collected from a patient treated with radiotherapy plus ipilimumab. V gene TRBV5-5 combines with J gene TRBJ2-2; no firm D call. The TCR was taken from a human donor with non-small cell lung cancer whose response to radiotherapy plus ipilimumab could not be evaluated. The DNA for the CDR3 is TGTGCCAGCAGCGTCCAGAACACCGGGGAGCTGTTTTTT. Its translation is CASSVQNTGELFF.